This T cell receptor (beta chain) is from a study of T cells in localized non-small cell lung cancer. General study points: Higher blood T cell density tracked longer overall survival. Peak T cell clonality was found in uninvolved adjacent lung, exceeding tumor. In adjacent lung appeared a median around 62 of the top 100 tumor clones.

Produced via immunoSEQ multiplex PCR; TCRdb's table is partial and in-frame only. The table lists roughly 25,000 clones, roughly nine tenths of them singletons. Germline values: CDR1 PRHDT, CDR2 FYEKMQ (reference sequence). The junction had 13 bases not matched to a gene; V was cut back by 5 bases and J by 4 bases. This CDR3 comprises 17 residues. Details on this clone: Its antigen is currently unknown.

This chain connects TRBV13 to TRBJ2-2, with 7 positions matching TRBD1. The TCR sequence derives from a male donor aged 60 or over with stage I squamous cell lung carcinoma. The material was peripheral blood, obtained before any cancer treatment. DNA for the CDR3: TGTGCCAGCAGCGACTTTGACAGGGCCGATACCACCGGGGAGCTGTTTTTT. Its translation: CASSDFDRADTTGELFF.